These 8 T cell receptor beta chains came from one sample sequenced in a study of beta chain features in type 1 diabetes. Expressed TCRB transcripts were sequenced because the isolated RNA had all been reverse transcribed beforehand. The assay was immunoSEQ multiplex PCR, and TCRdb's table has in-frame clones only and misses some. The sample holds roughly 240,000 clones, roughly two thirds seen once. Sequenced sample: naive CD4+ T cells from blood. The receptors here all came from a man between 25 and 39 years old in good health.

The J gene is TRBJ1-1, the V gene TRBV7-9; the D gene is possibly TRBD1 (5 bases). Germline CDR1 reads SEHNR; CDR2 reads FQNEAQ (reference sequence). CDR3 size: 14 residues. V lost 5 bases to trimming and J lost 3 bases, with 13 bases between them. CDR3 DNA: TGTGCCAGCAGCATAACCCGGGGGGACACTGAAGCTTTCTTT. This translates into CASSITRGDTEAFF.

This chain links TRBV6-5 with TRBJ2-2, with D possibly being TRBD1 (5 bases). This CDR3 has 14 residues. CDR1 MNHEY and CDR2 SVGAGI come from the germline V gene. Between the trimmed V and J ends, which lost 6 bases and 3 bases, there was a span of 11 bases. The chain's CDR3 is CASRTDKHTGELFF. The CDR3 DNA reads as TGTGCCAGCAGGACGGACAAACACACCGGGGAGCTGTTTTTT.

J is TRBJ2-7 and V is TRBV18, with D possibly TRBD2 on 6 matching bases. The CDR3 consists of 15 residues. Trimming removed 0 bases at V and 3 bases at J, with 12 bases between. CDR1 KGHSH and CDR2 LQKENI come from the germline V gene. The CDR3 sequence: CASSPPGLSVYEQYF. The DNA of the CDR3 is TGTGCCAGCTCACCACCGGGACTGTCGGTCTACGAGCAGTACTTC.

This clone was seen only a few times. The chain combines TRBV4-3 with TRBJ2-2; D not certain. This CDR3 is 17 amino acids long. Trimming shortened V by 0 bases and J by 3 bases, and 14 bases separated the two germline ends. CDR1 and CDR2 from the germline V gene are LGHNA and YSLEER. Written as DNA, the CDR3 is TGCGCCAGCAGCCAAGATGTGCCAGGCTTGGACACCGGGGAGCTGTTTTTT. Protein product: CASSQDVPGLDTGELFF.

The chain recombines TRBV29-1 with TRBJ1-1; D is undetermined. Trimming left V 4 bases short and J 0 bases short, with 12 bases between. In germline, CDR1 is SQVTM, CDR2 ANQGSEA. The CDR3 runs to 14 residues. The CDR3 loop reads CSVAPHSMNTEAFF. DNA for the CDR3: TGCAGCGTTGCTCCCCACAGCATGAACACTGAAGCTTTCTTT.

The chain links TRBV7-2 to TRBJ1-2; D remains ambiguous. The germline CDR1 and CDR2 sequences are SGHTA and FQGNSA. The CDR3 covers 13 residues. With 4 bases removed from V and 8 bases from J, the gap between germline ends came to 14 bases. CDR3 bases: TGTGCCAGCAGCTCCGTAAGAATAGGGGGCTACACCTTC. Protein sequence: CASSSVRIGGYTF.

This clone was seen more than once but under ten times. The rearrangement joins TRBV30 to TRBJ1-5; 7 positions match TRBD1. Germline V gives CDR1 GTSNPN, CDR2 SVGIG (reference sequence). J lost 3 bases, V lost 6 bases, and 5 bases had no gene match. CDR3 length: 13 residues. In DNA, the CDR3 is TGTGCCTGCTCGGGACAGCCCAATCAGCCCCAGCATTTT. Translation gives CACSGQPNQPQHF.

This sequence joins TRBV7-2 and TRBJ2-6, with D unresolved. Trimming shortened V by 5 bases and J by 0 bases, and 8 bases separated the two germline ends. Germline values: CDR1 SGHTA, CDR2 FQGNSA. The CDR3 contains 15 residues. DNA for the CDR3: TGTGCCAGCAGCCTGAAGGGCTCTGGGGCCAACGTCCTGACTTTC. This sequence encodes CASSLKGSGANVLTF.